This TCR beta chain appears in the sequencing data of a study of spatial heterogeneity in lung cancer. Study-level information: Any follow-up PBMC samples that were available went on to be sequenced, and the median time to follow-up was two to three years after resection. Sequencing consistently turned up more beta-chain sequences than alpha-chain sequences.

The V and J ends lost 2 bases and 10 bases, in that order; junction bases with no gene match: 4. The CDR3 extends over 14 amino acids. Germline CDR1 reads SGHTA; CDR2 reads FQGTGA. Every individual TCR cDNA molecule carried its own unique molecular identifier, which allowed correction of PCR and sequencing errors. TCRdb re-called the 5' RACE reads through MiXCR, storing one row per CDR3 protein. Here the sample spans 45,000 to 65,000 distinct CDR3 sequences, 6.5% to 7.5% being singletons. This clonotype has at least ten counts. Its antigen is not known. Findings and caveats of the study: Follow-up blood showed ubiquitous expanded tumor TCRs less than blood at resection did.

The time point was: blood at routine non-recurrence follow-up after resection. Unsorted whole RNA of tumor, nontumor lung or frozen PBMC was sequenced. This clonotype was obtained from a female donor with early-stage non-small cell lung cancer. This chain uses TRBV7-3 with TRBJ1-6, with TRBD1 matching 8 bases. The sequenced sample was PBMCs, obtained at follow-up. CDR3 protein: CASSLAGTGSPLHF. Written as DNA, the CDR3 is TGTGCCAGCAGCTTAGCCGGGACAGGCTCACCCCTCCACTTT.